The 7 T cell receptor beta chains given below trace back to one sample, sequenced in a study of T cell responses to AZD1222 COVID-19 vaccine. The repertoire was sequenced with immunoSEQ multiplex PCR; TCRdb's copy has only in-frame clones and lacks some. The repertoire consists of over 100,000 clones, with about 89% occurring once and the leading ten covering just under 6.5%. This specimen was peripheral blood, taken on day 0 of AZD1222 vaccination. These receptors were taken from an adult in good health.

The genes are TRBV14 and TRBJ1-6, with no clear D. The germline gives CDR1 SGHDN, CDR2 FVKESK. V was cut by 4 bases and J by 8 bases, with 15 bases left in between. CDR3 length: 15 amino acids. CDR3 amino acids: CASSRRVGRDSPLHF. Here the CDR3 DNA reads TGTGCCAGCAGCCGGCGTGTGGGTCGGGATTCACCCCTCCACTTT.

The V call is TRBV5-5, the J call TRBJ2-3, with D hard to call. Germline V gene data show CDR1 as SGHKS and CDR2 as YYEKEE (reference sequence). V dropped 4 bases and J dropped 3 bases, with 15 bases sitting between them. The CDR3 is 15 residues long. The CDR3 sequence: CASSRGSTVTDTQYF. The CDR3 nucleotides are TGTGCCAGCAGCCGCGGATCTACGGTGACAGATACGCAGTATTTT.

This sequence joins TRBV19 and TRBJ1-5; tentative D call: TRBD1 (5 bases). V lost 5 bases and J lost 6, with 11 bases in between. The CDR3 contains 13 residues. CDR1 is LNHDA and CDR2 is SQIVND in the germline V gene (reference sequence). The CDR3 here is CASSVQGAQPQHF. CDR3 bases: TGTGCCAGTAGTGTCCAGGGTGCTCAGCCCCAGCATTTT. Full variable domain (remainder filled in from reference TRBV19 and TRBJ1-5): DGGITQSPKYLFRKEGQNVTLSCEQNLNHDAMYWYRQDPGQGLRLIYYSQIVNDFQKGDIAEGYSVSREKKESFPLTVTSAQKNPTAFYLCASSVQGAQPQHFGDGTRLSIL.

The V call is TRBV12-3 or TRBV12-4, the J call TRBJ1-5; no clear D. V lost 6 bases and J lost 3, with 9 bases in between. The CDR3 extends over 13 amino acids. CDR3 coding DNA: TGTGCCAGCAGGGCAGAGCCCAATCAGCCCCAGCATTTT. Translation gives CASRAEPNQPQHF.

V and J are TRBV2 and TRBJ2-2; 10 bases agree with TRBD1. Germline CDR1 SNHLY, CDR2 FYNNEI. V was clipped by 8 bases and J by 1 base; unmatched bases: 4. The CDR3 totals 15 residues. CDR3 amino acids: CASGGDRGNTGELFF. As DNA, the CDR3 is TGTGCCAGCGGAGGGGACAGGGGGAACACCGGGGAGCTGTTTTTT.

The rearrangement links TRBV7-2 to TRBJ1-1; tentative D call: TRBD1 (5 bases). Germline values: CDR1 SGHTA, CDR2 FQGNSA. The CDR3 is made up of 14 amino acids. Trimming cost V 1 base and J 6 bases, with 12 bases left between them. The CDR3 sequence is CASSLERGFAEAFF. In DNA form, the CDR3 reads TGTGCCAGCAGCTTAGAGAGGGGTTTCGCTGAAGCTTTCTTT.

The CDR3 region has the DNA TGTGCCAGCAGCCCCTTTCTAGCCGGTAACTATGGCTACACCTTC. Translating gives CASSPFLAGNYGYTF. This sequence joins TRBV27 and TRBJ1-2; D unclear. Between the trimmed V and J ends, which lost 6 bases and 1 base, there was a span of 15 bases. The CDR3 extends over 15 amino acids. Germline CDR1 is MNHEY and CDR2 is SMNVEV (reference sequence).